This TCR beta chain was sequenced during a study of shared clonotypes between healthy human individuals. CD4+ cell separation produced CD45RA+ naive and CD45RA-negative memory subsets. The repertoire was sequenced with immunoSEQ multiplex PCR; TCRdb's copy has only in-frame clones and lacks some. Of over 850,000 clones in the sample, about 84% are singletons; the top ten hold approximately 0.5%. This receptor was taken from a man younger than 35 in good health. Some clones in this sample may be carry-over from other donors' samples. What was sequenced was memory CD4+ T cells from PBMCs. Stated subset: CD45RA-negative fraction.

CDR3 bases: TGTGCCAGCAGCGTGGGACTAGCCCTTACAGATACGCAGTATTTT. Its translation: CASSVGLALTDTQYF. The chain combines TRBV7-8 with TRBJ2-3, with 9 bases fitting TRBD2. Germline CDR1 reads SGHVS; CDR2 reads FQNEAQ. This CDR3 is 15 amino acids long. J gave up 3 bases and V 5 bases, and 6 bases lay outside the gene matches.